What follows are 10 T cell receptor beta chains derived from one specimen sequenced in a study of T cells after yellow fever vaccination. TCRdb recomputed calls from the 5' RACE reads with MiXCR, one row per CDR3 protein. The sample has 600,000 to 750,000 distinct CDR3 sequences; roughly an eighth are singletons. The sample consisted of PBMCs, taken on the day of the yellow fever booster vaccination. These receptors came from a man aged 25-40 years who received the YFV17D yellow fever vaccine.

This clonotype came up a few times. The CDR3 DNA follows: TGTGCCAGCAGTCCCGGACCTGCTGATACGCAGTATTTT. Translation gives CASSPGPADTQYF. The chain has TRBV28 and TRBJ2-3; D not resolved. Trimming left V 5 bases short and J 6 bases short, with 12 bases between. CDR1 is MDHEN, CDR2 SYDVKM, per germline. The CDR3 length is 13 residues.

In its sample, this clonotype was seen a few times. The chain carries TRBV6-1 and TRBJ2-7, with 9 nucleotides matching TRBD1. J gave up 3 bases and V 6 bases, and 6 bases lay outside the gene matches. CDR3 length equals 14 residues. The V gene's germline CDR1 is MNHNS and CDR2 SASEGT. CDR3 residues: CASSWDRANYEQYF. CDR3 nucleotides: TGTGCCAGCAGCTGGGACAGGGCTAACTACGAGCAGTACTTC.

This clonotype has at least ten counts. This chain uses TRBV20-1 with TRBJ2-7; no definite D call. V was clipped by 2 bases and J by 2 bases, with 10 bases between them. Per germline, CDR1 DFQATT and CDR2 SNEGSKA (reference sequence). This CDR3 has 13 amino acids. CDR3 protein: CSARPGGTYEQYF. The CDR3 bases are TGCAGTGCTAGACCAGGTGGCACCTACGAGCAGTACTTC.

The sample holds many counts of this clonotype. The J gene is TRBJ2-1, the V gene TRBV6-5; no clear D gene. Germline CDR1 and CDR2: MNHEY and SVGAGI. V dropped 2 bases and J dropped 10 bases, with 12 bases sitting between them. CDR3 size: 13 residues. The CDR3 DNA sequence: TGTGCCAGCAGTTACGAGTTGGGCCGCGAGCAGTTCTTC. Its protein product is CASSYELGREQFF.

The chain employs TRBV27 and TRBJ2-7; D could derive from TRBD1 or TRBD2 (5 bases each). The CDR3 consists of 13 residues. Germline assignment: CDR1 MNHEY and CDR2 SMNVEV (reference sequence). Trimming left V 7 bases short and J 2 bases short, with 12 bases between. The CDR3 is CASTRGRTYEQYF. The CDR3 DNA is TGTGCCAGCACCCGGGGACGGACCTACGAGCAGTACTTC.

This clonotype was detected only a few times. V and J are TRBV5-1 and TRBJ2-3, with D perhaps matching TRBD2 (5 bases). Germline CDR1 is SGHRS and CDR2 is YFSETQ. The V and J ends lost 0 bases and 5 bases respectively, with 13 bases between them. CDR3 length: 15 amino acids. The CDR3 nucleotides read TGCGCCAGCAGCTTGGAGGGAGCGAGAGGAGATACGCAGTATTTT. The encoded protein is CASSLEGARGDTQYF. Based on the CDR3 plus reference TRBV5-1 and TRBJ2-3, the full variable domain is KAGVTQTPRYLIKTRGQQVTLSCSPISGHRSVSWYQQTPGQGLQFLFEYFSETQRNKGNFPGRFSGRQFSNSRSEMNVSTLELGDSALYLCASSLEGARGDTQYFGPGTRLTVL.

This clonotype was recorded at least ten times. In DNA, the CDR3 is TGTGCCAGCAGTATACAGAACCTAGCGGCGGCGGCCGGGGAGCTGTTTTTT. The encoded protein is CASSIQNLAAAAGELFF. The chain recombines TRBV12-3 or TRBV12-4 with TRBJ2-2, with TRBD2 matching over 7 bases. V shed 5 bases, J shed 6 bases, and the junction held 15 bases outside the gene matches. The CDR3 covers 17 residues.

This chain links TRBV5-4 with TRBJ2-7, with D tentatively TRBD1 (5 bases). Trimming took 1 base from V and 7 from J, leaving 18 bases between them. Germline V lookup: CDR1 SGHNT, CDR2 YYREEE (reference sequence). This CDR3 is 15 amino acids long. CDR3 residues: CASSLSRLGLGEQYF. The DNA for the CDR3 is TGTGCCAGCAGCTTGTCCCGGTTGGGGCTGGGAGAGCAGTACTTC.

The J gene is TRBJ2-1, the V gene TRBV12-3 or TRBV12-4, with 10 bases lining up with TRBD2. The CDR3 totals 15 residues. V was pared by 4 bases and J by 7 bases, with 7 bases of the junction left unmatched. In DNA, the CDR3 is TGTGCCAGCAGTTCCCTAGCGGGAGTTAAGAATGAGCAGTTCTTC. Residues: CASSSLAGVKNEQFF.

This chain links TRBV7-2 with TRBJ2-3; D is perhaps TRBD2 (6 bases). The CDR3 totals 13 residues. Germline loops: CDR1 SGHTA, CDR2 FQGNSA. The V end was cut by 5 bases, the J end by 7 bases, with 13 bases between. Written as DNA, the CDR3 is TGTGCCAGCAGCCCCCAAGGGAGGAATACGCAGTATTTT. Its translation is CASSPQGRNTQYF.